Below, 9 T cell receptor beta chains from the same sample are listed, as sequenced in a study of CD4 T cells in relation to SARS-CoV-2 and coronaviruses. The table came from immunoSEQ multiplex PCR; TCRdb's copy has only in-frame clones and leaves some out. The sample holds about 24,000 clones, approximately 72% seen once. Antigen specificity for these receptors is unknown. Before the COVID-19 pandemic, during about 2010-2018, CD4+ T cells were taken from unexposed donors. Isolation of CD4+ T cells took place after about 9 days in culture. Specimen: CD4+ T cells from PBMCs, cultured in vitro. The receptor source for this set is a human donor in good health.

This clone was observed a handful of times. The chain employs TRBV25-1 and TRBJ1-3; D is unresolved. The germline CDR1 and CDR2 sequences are MGHDK and SYGVNS. This CDR3 spans 16 amino acids. V lost 1 base, J lost 1 base, and 11 bases lay in between. The CDR3 bases are TGTGCCAGCAGTGAATTTGGGTCGAGGTCTGGAAACACCATATATTTT. This translates into CASSEFGSRSGNTIYF.

The chain uses TRBV2 and TRBJ2-1, with D perhaps matching TRBD1 (6 bases). The germline V and J ends were trimmed by 7 bases and 0 bases, with 13 bases remaining between them. The germline gives CDR1 SNHLY, CDR2 FYNNEI. The CDR3 is made up of 15 amino acids. The CDR3 is CASKLDRSSYNEQFF. CDR3 DNA sequence: TGTGCCAGCAAGCTGGACAGAAGCTCCTACAATGAGCAGTTCTTC. The variable domain in full, with the rest retrieved from reference TRBV2 and TRBJ2-1, is EPEVTQTPSHQVTQMGQEVILRCVPISNHLYFYWYRQILGQKVEFLVSFYNNEISEKSEIFDDQFSVERPDGSNFTLKIRSTKLEDSAMYFCASKLDRSSYNEQFFGPGTRLTVL.

The genes are TRBV6-5 and TRBJ1-5, with D possibly matching TRBD1 (5 bases). V was pared by 0 bases and J by 9 bases, with 12 bases between. The CDR3 has 14 amino acids. Germline CDR1 reads MNHEY; CDR2 reads SVGAGI. The CDR3 DNA sequence: TGTGCCAGCAGTTACTCGAGGGGCCCCATGCCCCAGCATTTT. As protein: CASSYSRGPMPQHF.

The genes are TRBV29-1 and TRBJ2-6; 11 bases align to TRBD1. The CDR3 runs 17 residues. Per the germline V gene, CDR1 is SQVTM and CDR2 is ANQGSEA. J was trimmed by 1 base and V by 0 bases; bases with no gene match: 2. The DNA for the CDR3 is TGCAGCGTTGAAGAGGGACAGGGGGTGTCTGGGGCCAACGTCCTGACTTTC. This codes for CSVEEGQGVSGANVLTF.

The chain has TRBV5-3 and TRBJ2-7, with 12 bases identical to TRBD2. TRBV5-3 falls under the ORF class, with uncertain function. The CDR3 runs to 18 residues. V lost 0 bases, J lost 1 base, and 8 bases stayed unmatched. This chain's CDR3 is CARSLGGLAGLGSYEQYF. The DNA for the CDR3 is TGTGCCAGAAGCTTGGGTGGACTAGCGGGATTAGGTTCCTACGAGCAGTACTTC.

The chain links TRBV6-5 to TRBJ1-4; D unresolved. CDR3 length: 11 amino acids. CDR1 and CDR2 from the germline V gene are MNHEY and SVGAGI. CDR3 DNA: TGTGCTTCAGCGGGTTTTGAAAAACTGTTTTTT. It yields the protein CASAGFEKLFF.

The chain joins TRBV6-6 to TRBJ2-1; no definite D call. This CDR3 comprises 12 residues. Between the trimmed V and J ends, which lost 7 bases and 3 bases, there was a span of 7 bases. Germline-derived CDR1 and CDR2 are MNHNY and SVGAGI (reference sequence). CDR3 residues: CASKRHYNEQFF. CDR3 sequence (DNA): TGTGCCAGCAAACGGCACTACAATGAGCAGTTCTTC.

The rearrangement uses TRBV20-1 and TRBJ2-7; no clear D gene. The germline V gene has CDR1 DFQATT and CDR2 SNEGSKA (reference sequence). The CDR3 is made up of 11 amino acids. Trimming stripped 4 bases from V and 4 bases from J, with 8 bases between. The CDR3 here is CSAIEQYEQYF. The CDR3 nucleotides are TGCAGTGCTATAGAACAGTACGAGCAGTACTTC.

The CDR3 bases are TGCAGTGCTAGTGGGCAGAAAGAGACCCAGTACTTC. Its protein is CSASGQKETQYF. The V call is TRBV20-1, the J call TRBJ2-5, with unresolved D. Looked up from germline, CDR1 is DFQATT and CDR2 is SNEGSKA (reference sequence). This CDR3 contains 12 residues. V dropped 3 bases and J dropped 3 bases, with 8 bases sitting between them.